The clone carrying this T cell receptor (beta chain) was observed a few times. This specimen comes from a study of T cell repertoires in cytomegalovirus infection. The CDR3 runs 15 residues. Germline values: CDR1 SNHLY, CDR2 FYNNEI. The V end lost 6 bases, the J end lost 1 base, and 12 bases lay between the germline ends. TCRdb re-called the reads with MiXCR, one entry per CDR3 protein. The sample includes roughly 320,000 distinct CDR3 sequences, around 10% of them seen just once. The rearrangement joins TRBV2 to TRBJ2-2; maybe TRBD2 (5 bases). The sequence was obtained from a human donor in good health (CMV status not recorded). Some clones in this sample may be carry-over from other donors' samples. Sequenced: PBMCs. CDR3 residues: CASRAIEGNTGELFF. The CDR3 nucleotides are TGTGCCAGCAGGGCGATAGAGGGGAACACCGGGGAGCTGTTTTTT.